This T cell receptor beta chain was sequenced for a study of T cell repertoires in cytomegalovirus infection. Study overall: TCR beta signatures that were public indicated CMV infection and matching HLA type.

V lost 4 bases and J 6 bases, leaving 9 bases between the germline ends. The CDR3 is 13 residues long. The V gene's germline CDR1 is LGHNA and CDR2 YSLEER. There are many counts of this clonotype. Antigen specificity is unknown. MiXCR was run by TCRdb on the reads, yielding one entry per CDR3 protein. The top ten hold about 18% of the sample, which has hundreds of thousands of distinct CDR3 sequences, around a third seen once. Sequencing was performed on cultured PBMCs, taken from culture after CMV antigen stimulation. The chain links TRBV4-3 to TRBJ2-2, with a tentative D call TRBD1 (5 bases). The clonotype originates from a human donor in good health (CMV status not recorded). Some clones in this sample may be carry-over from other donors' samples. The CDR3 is CASSRQGSGELFF. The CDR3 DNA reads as TGCGCCAGCAGCCGGCAGGGTTCCGGGGAGCTGTTTTTT.